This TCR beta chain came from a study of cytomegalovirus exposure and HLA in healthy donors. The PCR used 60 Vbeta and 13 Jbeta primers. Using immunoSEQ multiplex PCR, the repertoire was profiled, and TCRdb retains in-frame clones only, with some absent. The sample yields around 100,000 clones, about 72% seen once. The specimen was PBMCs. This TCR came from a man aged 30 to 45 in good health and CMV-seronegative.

The CDR3 is CASSPGTGRVNIQYF. The CDR3 DNA reads as TGTGCCAGCAGTCCCGGGACAGGGAGGGTCAACATTCAGTACTTC. The chain recombines TRBV6-5 with TRBJ2-4, with 9 bases aligning to TRBD1. CDR3 size: 15 residues. Germline lookup yields CDR1 MNHEY and CDR2 SVGAGI. The junction had 9 bases not matched to a gene; V was cut back by 5 bases and J by 7 bases.